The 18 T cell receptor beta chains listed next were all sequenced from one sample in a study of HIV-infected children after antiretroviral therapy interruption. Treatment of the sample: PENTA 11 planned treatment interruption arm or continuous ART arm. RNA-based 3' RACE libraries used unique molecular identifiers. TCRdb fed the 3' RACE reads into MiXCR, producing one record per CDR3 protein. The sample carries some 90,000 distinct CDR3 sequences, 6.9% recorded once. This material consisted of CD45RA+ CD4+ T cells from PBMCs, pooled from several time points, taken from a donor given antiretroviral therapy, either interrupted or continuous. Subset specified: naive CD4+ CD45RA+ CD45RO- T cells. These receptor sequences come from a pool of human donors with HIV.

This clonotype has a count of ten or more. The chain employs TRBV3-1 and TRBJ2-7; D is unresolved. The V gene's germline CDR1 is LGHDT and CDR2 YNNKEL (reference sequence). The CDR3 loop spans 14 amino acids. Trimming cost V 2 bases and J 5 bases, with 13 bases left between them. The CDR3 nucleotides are TGTGCCAGCAGCCAACAGACGAGTATTGACGAGCAGTACTTC. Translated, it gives CASSQQTSIDEQYF.

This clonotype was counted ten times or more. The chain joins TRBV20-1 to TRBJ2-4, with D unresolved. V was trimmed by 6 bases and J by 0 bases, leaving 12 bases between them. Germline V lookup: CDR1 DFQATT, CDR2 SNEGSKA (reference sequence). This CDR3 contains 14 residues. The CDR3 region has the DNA TGCAGTGCGGTGAAGCCCTTAGCCAAAAACATTCAGTACTTC. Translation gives CSAVKPLAKNIQYF.

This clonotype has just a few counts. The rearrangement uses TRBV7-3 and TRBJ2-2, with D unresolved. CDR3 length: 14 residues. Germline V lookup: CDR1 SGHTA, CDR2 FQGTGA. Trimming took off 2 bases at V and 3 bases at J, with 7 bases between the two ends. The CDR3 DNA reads TGTGCCAGCAGCTTAGTAAGGGACACCGGGGAGCTGTTTTTT. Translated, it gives CASSLVRDTGELFF.

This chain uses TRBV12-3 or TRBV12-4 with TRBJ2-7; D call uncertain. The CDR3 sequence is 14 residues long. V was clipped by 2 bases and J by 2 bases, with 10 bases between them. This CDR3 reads CASSLIGKTYEQYF. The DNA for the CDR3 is TGTGCCAGCAGTTTAATTGGGAAGACCTACGAGCAGTACTTC.

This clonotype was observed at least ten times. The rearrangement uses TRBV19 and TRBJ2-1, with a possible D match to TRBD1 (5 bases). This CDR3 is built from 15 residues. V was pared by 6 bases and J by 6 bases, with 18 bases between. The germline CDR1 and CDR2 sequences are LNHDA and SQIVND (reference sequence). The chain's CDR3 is CASRKYSIGANEQFF. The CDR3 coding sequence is TGTGCCAGTAGAAAGTATAGTATAGGGGCCAATGAGCAGTTCTTC.

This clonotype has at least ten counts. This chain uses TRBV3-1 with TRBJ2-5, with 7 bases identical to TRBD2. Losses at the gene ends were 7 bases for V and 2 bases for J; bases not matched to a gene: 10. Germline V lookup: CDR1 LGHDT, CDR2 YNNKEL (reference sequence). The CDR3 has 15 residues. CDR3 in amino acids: CASTRSRLAQETQYF. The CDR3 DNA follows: TGTGCCAGCACCCGGAGTCGACTAGCTCAAGAGACCCAGTACTTC.

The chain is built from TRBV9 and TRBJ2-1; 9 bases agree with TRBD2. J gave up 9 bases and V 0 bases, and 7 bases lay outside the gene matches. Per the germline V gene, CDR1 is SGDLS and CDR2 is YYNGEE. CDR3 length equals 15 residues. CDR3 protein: CASSVEVAGAGEQFF. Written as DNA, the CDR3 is TGTGCCAGCAGCGTAGAGGTAGCGGGGGCGGGTGAGCAGTTCTTC.

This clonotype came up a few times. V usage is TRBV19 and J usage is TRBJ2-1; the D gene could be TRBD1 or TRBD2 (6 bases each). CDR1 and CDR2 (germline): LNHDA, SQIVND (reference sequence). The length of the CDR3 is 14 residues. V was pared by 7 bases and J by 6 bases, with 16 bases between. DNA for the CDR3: TGTGCCAGTAAGAGGGAACAGGGACTCAATGAGCAGTTCTTC. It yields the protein CASKREQGLNEQFF.

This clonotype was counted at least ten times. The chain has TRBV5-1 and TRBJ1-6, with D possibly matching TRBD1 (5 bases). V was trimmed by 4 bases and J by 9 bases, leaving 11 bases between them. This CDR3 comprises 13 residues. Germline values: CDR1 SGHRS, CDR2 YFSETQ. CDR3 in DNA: TGCGCCAGCAGCCTAATGAGGGGTTCACCCCTCCACTTT. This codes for CASSLMRGSPLHF. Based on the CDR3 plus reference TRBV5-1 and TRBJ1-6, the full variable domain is KAGVTQTPRYLIKTRGQQVTLSCSPISGHRSVSWYQQTPGQGLQFLFEYFSETQRNKGNFPGRFSGRQFSNSRSEMNVSTLELGDSALYLCASSLMRGSPLHFGNGTRLTVT.

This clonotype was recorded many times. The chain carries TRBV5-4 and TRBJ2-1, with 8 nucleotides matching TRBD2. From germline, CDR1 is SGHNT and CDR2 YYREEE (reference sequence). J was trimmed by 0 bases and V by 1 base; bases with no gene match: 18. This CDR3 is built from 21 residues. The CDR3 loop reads CASSLSVTSAPVRLSYNEQFF. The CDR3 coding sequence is TGTGCCAGCAGCTTGTCCGTGACTAGCGCGCCGGTCCGCCTCTCCTACAATGAGCAGTTCTTC.

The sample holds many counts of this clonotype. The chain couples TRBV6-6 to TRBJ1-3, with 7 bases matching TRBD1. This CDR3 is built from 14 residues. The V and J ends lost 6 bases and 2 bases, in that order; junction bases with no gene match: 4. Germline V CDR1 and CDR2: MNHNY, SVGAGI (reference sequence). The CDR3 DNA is TGTGCCAGCAGCTCCACAGGGGCTGGAAACACCATATATTTT. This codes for CASSSTGAGNTIYF.

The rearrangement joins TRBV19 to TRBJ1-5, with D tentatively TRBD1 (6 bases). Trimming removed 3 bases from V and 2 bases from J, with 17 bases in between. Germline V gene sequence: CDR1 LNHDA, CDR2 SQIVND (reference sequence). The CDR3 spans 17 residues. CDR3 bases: TGTGCCAGTAGTATTAGGGCGGGGGCAATCGGCAATCAGCCCCAGCATTTT. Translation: CASSIRAGAIGNQPQHF.

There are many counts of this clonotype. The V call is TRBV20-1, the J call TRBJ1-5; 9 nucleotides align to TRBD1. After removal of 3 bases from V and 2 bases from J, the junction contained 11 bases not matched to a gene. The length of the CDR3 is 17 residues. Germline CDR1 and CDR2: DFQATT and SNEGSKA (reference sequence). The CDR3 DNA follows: TGCAGTGCTAGTAACAGGGGGCTTTTGGAAGGCAATCAGCCCCAGCATTTT. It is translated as CSASNRGLLEGNQPQHF.

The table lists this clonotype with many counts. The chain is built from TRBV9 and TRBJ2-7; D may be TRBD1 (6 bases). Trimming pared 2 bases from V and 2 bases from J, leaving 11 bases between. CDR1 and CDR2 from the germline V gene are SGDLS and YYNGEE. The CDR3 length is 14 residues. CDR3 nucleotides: TGTGCCAGCAGCGTCCAGACAGGCGCCTACGAGCAGTACTTC. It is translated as CASSVQTGAYEQYF.

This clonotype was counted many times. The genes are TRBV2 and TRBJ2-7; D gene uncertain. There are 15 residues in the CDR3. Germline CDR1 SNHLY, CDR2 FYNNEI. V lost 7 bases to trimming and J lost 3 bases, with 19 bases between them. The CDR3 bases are TGTGCCAGCACCCCGCCCTGGCCGATAGACTACGAGCAGTACTTC. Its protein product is CASTPPWPIDYEQYF.

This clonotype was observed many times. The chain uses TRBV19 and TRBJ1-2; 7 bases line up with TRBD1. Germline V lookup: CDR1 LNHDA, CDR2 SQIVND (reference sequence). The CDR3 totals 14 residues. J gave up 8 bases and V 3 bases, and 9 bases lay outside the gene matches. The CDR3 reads CASSIKGGVRGYTF. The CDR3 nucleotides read TGTGCCAGTAGTATCAAAGGGGGCGTAAGAGGCTACACCTTC.

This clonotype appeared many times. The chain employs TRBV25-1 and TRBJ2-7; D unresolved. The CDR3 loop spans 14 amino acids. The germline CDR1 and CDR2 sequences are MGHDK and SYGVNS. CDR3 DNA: TGTGCAAACCCCCTGCAGGCAAGCTCCTACGAGCAGTACTTC. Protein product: CANPLQASSYEQYF.

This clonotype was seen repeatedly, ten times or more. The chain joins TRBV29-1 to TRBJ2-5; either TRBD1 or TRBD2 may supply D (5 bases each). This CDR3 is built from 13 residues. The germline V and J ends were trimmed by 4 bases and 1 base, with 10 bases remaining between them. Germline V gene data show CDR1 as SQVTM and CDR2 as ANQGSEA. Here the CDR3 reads CSVVEGTQETQYF. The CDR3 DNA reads TGCAGCGTTGTGGAAGGGACCCAAGAGACCCAGTACTTC.